This is a list of T cell receptor beta chains from one sample in a study of identical twins. Each CDR3 protein is one row after TCRdb ran MiXCR on the 5' RACE reads. The data hold roughly 280,000 distinct CDR3 sequences, with roughly 8.6% observed a single time. This sample also belongs to another study, concerning yellow fever vaccine responses in identical twins.

The sample taken for sequencing was CD8+ T cells sorted from blood. The receptors shown here come from a woman in her late teens or twenties in good health. CDR3s include the opening cysteine and the closing phenylalanine or tryptophan. A D gene is named only where the DNA matches it firmly. Only part of the rows carry a size: once, few, many, or a class if the clone is expanded.

clone size,V gene,D gene,J gene,CDR3 DNA,CDR3 protein
NA,TRBV3-1,NA,TRBJ2-2,TGTGCCAGCACCCCGGCGGTCAGGGGTTGGGGGACGCACACCGGGGAGCTGTTTTTT,CASTPAVRGWGTHTGELFF
many,TRBV10-3,TRBD1,TRBJ2-7,TGTGCCATCAGTGAGTCAGGGACAGGTAACACCTACGAGCAGTACTTC,CAISESGTGNTYEQYF
many,TRBV29-1,TRBD2,TRBJ2-2,TGCAGCGCGGGGGGGGCGGGACTAGGCACCGGGGAGCTGTTTTTT,CSAGGAGLGTGELFF
many,TRBV6-2/TRBV6-3,NA,TRBJ2-7,TGTGCCAGCAGAATGGAAGGAATGTATGAGCAGTACTTC,CASRMEGMYEQYF
NA,TRBV6-2/TRBV6-3,NA,TRBJ2-2,TGTGCCACCCTAGGGGGGCGTGGAGGCGGGGAGCTGTTTTTT,CATLGGRGGGELFF
few,TRBV4-1,NA,TRBJ2-1,TGCGCCAGCAGCCAAGTCGCTAGCGACACCGTTGCCAATGAGCAGTTCTTC,CASSQVASDTVANEQFF
many,TRBV4-1,TRBD2,TRBJ2-1,TGCGCCAGCAGCCAAGAACTAGCGGGAGGGCCGATGAATGAGCAGTTCTTC,CASSQELAGGPMNEQFF
few,TRBV19,NA,TRBJ2-7,TGTGCCAGTAGTACCCCGGGACAAATGGTCTACGAGCAGTACTTC,CASSTPGQMVYEQYF
few,TRBV9,TRBD2,TRBJ2-7,TGTGCCAGCAGCGCCGAGACTAGCGGGAGTTACGAGCAGTACTTC,CASSAETSGSYEQYF
NA,TRBV19,NA,TRBJ2-1,TGTGCCAGTAGTATATTAGTCGGGGTCAATGAGCAGTTCTTC,CASSILVGVNEQFF
few,TRBV4-2,TRBD2,TRBJ2-5,TGTGCCAGCAGCCAAGAGGTGGCTAGCGGGGGGGAGACCCAGTACTTC,CASSQEVASGGETQYF
many,TRBV4-1,TRBD1,TRBJ2-7,TGCGCCAGCAGCAGAACCGACAGGGGGCCTAACGAGCAGTACTTC,CASSRTDRGPNEQYF
few,TRBV25-1,NA,TRBJ2-5,TGTGCCAGCAGACCAGAAGGGCCTCAAGAGACCCAGTACTTC,CASRPEGPQETQYF
few,TRBV27,TRBD2,TRBJ2-7,TGTGCCAGCAGTTCGGGACTAGCGGTGGACGAGCAGTACTTC,CASSSGLAVDEQYF
NA,TRBV4-2,NA,TRBJ2-7,TGTGCCAGCAGCCAAGAATCACTACACCTATTCTACGAGCAGTACTTC,CASSQESLHLFYEQYF
NA,TRBV6-1,NA,TRBJ1-6,TGTGCCAGCAGTGACGACCTATGGGGGGGCTATAATTCACCCCTCCACTTT,CASSDDLWGGYNSPLHF
once,TRBV20-1,NA,TRBJ1-1,TGCAGTGCTAGTGACACTGAAGCTTTCTTT,CSASDTEAFF
many,TRBV12-3/TRBV12-4,NA,TRBJ2-1,TGTGCCAGCAGGCCAGGAGATTACAATGAGCAGTTCTTC,CASRPGDYNEQFF